One sample yielded the 9 T cell receptor beta chains listed below, sequenced in a study of CD8 T cells in Susac syndrome. After extraction with the RNeasy kit, roughly 0.45 to 1 ug of the RNA was reverse transcribed using random hexamers. TCRdb reprocessed the immunoSEQ multiplex PCR reads with MiXCR, giving one entry per CDR3 protein. Of 150,000 to 200,000 distinct CDR3 sequences in the sample, around 94% were seen once. Material for sequencing was CD4+ T cells from PBMCs. The receptors here all came from a human donor in good health.

The chain recombines TRBV20-1 with TRBJ2-2, with D unresolved. Trimming cost V 6 bases and J 7 bases, with 12 bases left between them. CDR1 is DFQATT and CDR2 is SNEGSKA in the germline V gene (reference sequence). The CDR3 has 12 residues. The CDR3 sequence: CSAAGRSGELFF. CDR3 in DNA: TGCAGTGCGGCCGGTCGCAGCGGGGAGCTGTTTTTT.

The gene calls are TRBV25-1 and TRBJ1-2; 8 nucleotides line up with TRBD1. This CDR3 contains 12 residues. The J segment lost 12 bases and the V segment lost 6 bases, leaving 9 bases of the junction unmatched. In germline, CDR1 is MGHDK, CDR2 SYGVNS. CDR3 in amino acids: CASRQIRGRDTF. CDR3 nucleotide sequence: TGTGCCAGCAGGCAGATCAGGGGGCGCGACACCTTC.

The rearrangement links TRBV20-1 to TRBJ1-5; D unclear. V shed 1 base and J shed 8 bases, with 18 bases lying between them. Germline CDR1 and CDR2: DFQATT and SNEGSKA (reference sequence). This CDR3 has 15 residues. CDR3 sequence reads: CSARATGTAGEPQHF. In DNA form, the CDR3 reads TGCAGTGCTAGAGCCACGGGCACAGCCGGGGAGCCCCAGCATTTT.

This chain joins TRBV5-4 and TRBJ2-1, with a weak D call TRBD1 (7 bases). Germline CDR1 SGHNT, CDR2 YYREEE (reference sequence). V lost 4 bases to trimming and J lost 3 bases, with 14 bases between them. The CDR3 sequence is 15 residues long. This CDR3 reads CASSPQQGGYNEQFF. The CDR3 DNA reads TGTGCCAGCAGCCCCCAGCAGGGGGGCTACAATGAGCAGTTCTTC.

The CDR3 coding sequence is TGCGCCAGCAGTCTTCGGGCAGACCCGTCTAACAATGAAAAACTGTTTTTT. Protein sequence: CASSLRADPSNNEKLFF. The chain employs TRBV4-1 and TRBJ1-4, with D hard to call. The V end lost 6 bases, the J end lost 5 bases, and 22 bases lay between the germline ends. This CDR3 has 17 amino acids. Germline-derived CDR1 and CDR2 are MGHRA and YSYEKL.

The chain links TRBV20-1 to TRBJ2-3; D remains unclear. Looked up from germline, CDR1 is DFQATT and CDR2 is SNEGSKA (reference sequence). Trimming pared 6 bases from V and 0 bases from J, leaving 7 bases between. The CDR3 consists of 12 residues. The CDR3 bases are TGCAGTGCCTATACTAGCACAGATACGCAGTATTTT. Protein: CSAYTSTDTQYF.

The chain links TRBV2 to TRBJ2-7; D not certain. Germline CDR1 is SNHLY and CDR2 is FYNNEI. This CDR3 is built from 12 residues. Trimming left V 4 bases short and J 6 bases short, with 10 bases between. The CDR3: CASSGIGPEQYF. For the CDR3, the DNA is TGTGCCAGCAGTGGGATTGGGCCCGAGCAGTACTTC. Full variable domain (missing parts from reference TRBV2 and TRBJ2-7): EPEVTQTPSHQVTQMGQEVILRCVPISNHLYFYWYRQILGQKVEFLVSFYNNEISEKSEIFDDQFSVERPDGSNFTLKIRSTKLEDSAMYFCASSGIGPEQYFGPGTRLTVT.

J is TRBJ1-6 and V is TRBV29-1; D is undetermined. Germline lookup yields CDR1 SQVTM and CDR2 ANQGSEA. Between the trimmed V and J ends, which lost 8 bases and 7 bases, there was a span of 15 bases. The CDR3 has 13 residues. CDR3 nucleotide sequence: TGCAGCACCGGCAACAGAGGCAATTCACCCCTCCACTTT. The encoded protein is CSTGNRGNSPLHF.

The chain has TRBV3-1 and TRBJ2-7; TRBD1 agrees at 12 bases. J was trimmed by 3 bases and V by 5 bases; bases with no gene match: 11. Germline V gives CDR1 LGHDT, CDR2 YNNKEL (reference sequence). CDR3 length equals 17 residues. The CDR3 DNA follows: TGTGCCAGCAGCTTGGGGACAGGGGGCCTACTCGTCTACGAGCAGTACTTC. Protein sequence: CASSLGTGGLLVYEQYF.